This TCR beta chain is from a study of cytomegalovirus exposure and HLA in healthy donors (dated by TCRdb to about 2017). With respect to the entire study: In an earlier analysis of 550 to 750 of the donors, 250 to 350 Gb of sequence data and about 110 million unique TCR beta sequences from about 179 million T cells were reported. Donor age, sex, ethnicity and CMV serostatus were collected together with the repertoire data. A later analysis re-analyzed previously published TCR beta repertoires from about 730 donors and added high-resolution HLA genotyping to study TCR occurrence patterns. An early release that covered about 600 HLA-typed donors contained approximately 300 gigabases of sequencing data and 75 million to 100 million unique TCR sequences. The genetic ancestry cluster associated with self-reported Caucasian donors included 70% to 85% of the roughly 410 genotyped donors. To predict cytomegalovirus infection status, the study combined high-throughput TCR immunosequencing, statistical association of individual TCRs with disease status, and machine learning. The number of donors typed differed by locus, with roughly 620-640 for A, B, C, DRB1 and DQB1, more than 500 for DQA1, 606 for DPA1, and 450 to 480 for DPB1. Genome-wide SNP genotypes for about 60% of the roughly 670 donors were used in a later genetic analysis, which treated that subset as a discovery cohort. Along with the approximately 700-subject first cohort, a separate validation cohort of over a hundred different subjects was used. HLA typing included class I and class II loci at four-digit resolution. Five DR-DQ haplotypes were treated as single units for association and clustering because of strong linkage in the cohort. The study profiled the T cell repertoires of around 700 subjects by immunosequencing and related them to cytomegalovirus serostatus. An earlier analysis of approximately 580 of the donors used high-throughput TCR beta sequencing to judge whether each TCR beta V gene segment behaved as functional or pseudogenic. The study was designed to test whether signatures of past pathogen exposure could be identified by cataloging public T cell receptors. Across 300 to 400 genotyped donors of the cohort, an average of about 240,000 unique TCR beta nucleotide sequences per donor were sequenced, and approximately 17% of those sequences were non-productive. Rather than using new phenotypic data, the later analysis identified candidate immune exposures from TCR beta sequences and from how often those sequences occurred across donors. Every repertoire in the discovery cohort had been generated on one and the same sequencing platform. General study outcomes and caveats: CMV serostatus was the only immune exposure information available for the cohort. Specific HLA alleles were associated with 15,000 to 20,000 TCR beta sequences at a false discovery rate of 0.05 in a later analysis. In an earlier analysis of some 500 of the donors, most TCR beta V segments appeared in productive rearrangements about 90% or about 30% of the time, broadly matching IMGT annotations. A group of highly shared sequence variants was considered likely to be a technical artifact of the sequencing pipeline. V-gene and J-gene trimming of TCR beta chains was associated with a missense DCLRE1C variant in a later genetic analysis, and the association was replicated in an independent cohort. The 87-base-pair reads could not distinguish some IMGT-functional V segments, including TRBV6-2 and TRBV6-3, so those segments were excluded. In a later genetic analysis, fewer N-insertions in productive TCRs were reported among donors in an Asian-associated ancestry cluster than the roughly 700-donor mean. It was suggested by the authors that the approach could potentially be generalized to other disease states and immunological phenotypes. A further reported finding was that TCR beta sequences accurately predicted the HLA-A and HLA-B alleles for most subjects in the first cohort. Most TCR sequences were seen in very few donors, while some public TCRs were found in many individuals. When HLA alleles, especially DR and DQ, strongly co-occurred, attributing TCR associations to individual alleles was difficult. In vitro tests confirmed that a few of the cytomegalovirus-associated TCR beta chains recognize cytomegalovirus antigens. In the study, about 150 TCR beta chains were listed as associated with cytomegalovirus. Correlated functional status among segregating V segments might be attributable to linkage disequilibrium, but an unknown experimental factor could not be ruled out. The classifier was reported to diagnose cytomegalovirus status with high specificity and sensitivity in both the original and validation cohorts. Most CMV-associated TCR beta chains appeared to be HLA-restricted in a later analysis, and the HLA associations seemed to be driven largely by CMV exposure. Over 15 rarely observed V segments, including chromosome 9 orphons, were excluded from the earlier analysis of about 500 of the donors because counts were too low. Only TCR beta chains were sequenced in this cohort, and the absence of alpha or paired-chain data limited detectable features. Several of the top co-occurrence clusters appeared to be linked to parvovirus B19, influenza, CMV and Epstein-Barr virus, according to a later analysis. In a later analysis, the rate of TCR association differed among HLA loci, with DRB1 alleles having the most associated TCRs and HLA-C alleles having the fewest. A later analysis found that HLA-associated TCR beta chains were more clonally expanded and had lower generation probabilities than equally common non-associated chains. The presence/absence analyses assumed that sequencing depth was roughly uniform across donors, and that assumption may not be true. Because some donors lacked HLA typing at each locus, the association tests relied only on the typed subset.

Inclusive of the bounding cysteine and phenylalanine, the CDR3 is 16 residues long. CDR3 DNA is the only sequence kept; it has 48 bases, read in frame from the first base. CDR1 is given as SGHDT and CDR2 as YYEEEE, both from the germline V gene. Unmatched junction bases come to 4, with V trimmed by 2 bases and J by 4 bases. About this clone: What this receptor recognizes is not known. Per-nucleotide qualities are absent, and no much larger clonotype sits a single base away.

The cohort comprised 710 or so healthy bone marrow donors. At the time of sampling, every cohort member was nominally healthy, though immune exposures that went unrecorded were likely present. The donor tested CMV seronegative, placing the donor among the approximately 400 seronegative members of the cohort. A peripheral blood sample was collected from each donor, and TCR beta sequencing was performed on peripheral blood mononuclear cells. The Qiagen DNeasy Blood Extraction Kit was used to extract genomic DNA from the blood cell samples. Library prep was done by the immunoSEQ multiplex PCR assay. A mixture of 60 forward primers for TCR Vbeta segments and 13 reverse primers for TCR Jbeta segments was used in the multiplex PCR. Amplification of the CDR3 region of rearranged TCR beta genes was performed with a multiplex PCR assay on genomic DNA. The amplified TCR beta libraries were sequenced on the Illumina HiSeq System as 87-base-pair reads. As for the original processing: A later analysis tallied 75 million to 95 million unique TCR beta chains across the 700 or so repertoires, and around 10 million of those chains were shared by two or more donors. To remove PCR and sequencing errors, raw reads were error-corrected and collapsed into unique sequences using a nearest-neighbor algorithm that merged closely related sequences. V, D and J gene segments were assigned by aligning CDR3 sequences to IMGT reference sequences. Each retained sequence needed at least a six-nucleotide match to both a V gene segment and a J gene segment. A rearrangement was called productive if the CDR3 had no stop codons and remained in frame with V and J, and every other rearrangement was called non-productive. CDR3 was defined according to IMGT convention as the region running from the second conserved V-encoded cysteine to the conserved J-encoded phenylalanine. The earlier analysis of 500 to 750 of the donors excluded any sequence lacking an unambiguous match to a single V gene segment. An earlier analysis of 550 to 650 of the donors classified V segments as functional when productive rearrangements were above 56.7% and as segregating when the standard deviation between donors was above 5%. A statistical classification framework was built for diagnosing cytomegalovirus status from the catalog of TCR beta chain sequences. A later analysis assigned V and J genes by comparing TCR nucleotide sequences with IMGT/GENE-DB human TR gene sequences. In a later analysis, CDR3 sequences and most-parsimonious VDJ recombination scenarios were assigned using the TCRdist pipeline. In a later analysis, each TCR beta chain was defined by its CDR3 amino acid sequence together with its V-gene family, and reads lacking a unique V-gene family were excluded. A later analysis removed 592 highly shared, low-generation-probability nucleotide sequences to deal with suspected cross-contamination and a sequencing artifact. A later analysis calculated a clonal expansion index for each public chain from normalized within-repertoire ranks of inferred template counts. In a later analysis, generation probabilities were computed using a VDJ recombination model fitted to out-of-frame rearrangements, and the results were checked against IGoR. A later analysis scored TCR-TCR, TCR-HLA and TCR-CMV co-occurrence with hypergeometric tests, applying a repertoire-size bias correction to TCR pairs. False discovery rates were estimated in a later analysis by permuting HLA or CMV assignments 20 times. In a later analysis, co-occurring TCRs were grouped using DBSCAN, and TCRdist sequence similarity was added for clustering within HLA-allele-positive subsets. Repertoires with fewer than 30,000 or more than 120,000 public chains were left out of co-occurrence clustering, as were about five repertoires with anomalous nucleotide sharing. TCRdb carries this immuneACCESS record with in-frame sequences only. Its versions omit some clonotypes, under half of them owing to an unresolved V gene in the studies checked, with the rest unexplained. The V and J calls and clone size were taken over from that table, and D and trimming were inferred from the DNA. This sample is represented by about 170,000 clones; roughly 80% of them were singletons. Over 0.65% of the sample is held by the ten biggest clonotypes.

Recombination joined TRBV5-6 with TRBJ2-2, with 11 middle bases fitting TRBD1. Material: PBMCs. This receptor was obtained from a young woman in good health and CMV-seronegative. The CDR3 has the sequence CASSLQGQGVTGELFF. The DNA sequence is TGTGCCAGCAGCTTACAGGGACAGGGGGTCACCGGGGAGCTGTTTTTT. Here the CDR3 is joined to the reference TRBV5-6 and TRBJ2-2 genes, and the full variable domain is: DAGVTQSPTHLIKTRGQQVTLRCSPKSGHDTVSWYQQALGQGPQFIFQYYEEEERQRGNFPDRFSGHQFPNYSSELNVNALLLGDSALYLCASSLQGQGVTGELFFGEGSRLTVL.